This T cell receptor (beta chain) was captured by sequencing in a study of T cell changes during pregnancy in multiple sclerosis. TCRdb's copy holds only in-frame clones and misses some; the assay was immunoSEQ multiplex PCR. The table records 35,000 to 45,000 clones, roughly nine tenths of them present only once. CDR1 is MGHRA and CDR2 is YSYEKL in the germline V gene. This CDR3 is 15 amino acids long. V was clipped by 2 bases and J by 3 bases; unmatched bases: 5. The receptor was isolated from a female donor in good health, enrolled as a control in a pregnancy study. Here the sequenced sample was peripheral blood, taken in the second trimester of pregnancy. The rearrangement joins TRBV4-1 to TRBJ2-3, with TRBD1 matching 7 bases. The DNA for the CDR3 is TGCGCCAGCAGCCAAACGGGACAGTTAACAGATACGCAGTATTTT. Protein product: CASSQTGQLTDTQYF.